The clone carrying this T cell receptor beta chain was counted many times. The antigen is not known. Documented time point: newly diagnosed GD, antithyroid drugs for less than 3 months. Scientists built the TCR library using RNA that was extracted from PBMCs. The data originate from a study of regulatory T cells in long-lasting Graves disease. The CDR3 totals 15 residues. V lost 1 base to trimming and J lost 3 bases; unmatched junction nucleotides: 0. Sequencing libraries for TCR beta were prepared with iRepertoire HTBI primers and Arm-PCR of CDR3 regions. In TCRdb, the multiplex PCR reads were re-called with MiXCR into one record per CDR3 protein. The sample contains 550,000 to 700,000 distinct CDR3 sequences, around 16% of which appear only once. General study results and limits: There were preferences for TRBV28, TRBJ1-2 and TRBJ2-5 in persistent disease.

These same data were also listed under a study on T cells in Graves' hyperthyroidism and ophthalmopathy. This second study notes: Hyperthyroidism patients were newly diagnosed, had disease duration under 2 months, and were aged 18 to 65 years. Expanded thyroid clonotypes (above 0.001) were mostly also found in blood. Ophthalmopathy and stable hyperthyroidism were separated by a 13 V-J model.

The clonotype was recovered from a man younger than 30 with Graves disease. V is TRBV12-3 or TRBV12-4 and J is TRBJ2-2; 9 bases map to TRBD1. Sequencing used peripheral blood mononuclear cells (PBMCs), obtained at new diagnosis, from a patient treated with antithyroid drugs. This CDR3 reads CASSLGTGDTGELFF. The CDR3 nucleotides read TGTGCCAGCAGTTTAGGGACAGGGGACACCGGGGAGCTGTTTTTT.